This T cell receptor (beta chain) was sequenced in a study of T cell changes during pregnancy in multiple sclerosis. Assay: immunoSEQ multiplex PCR; the TCRdb copy retains only in-frame clones and omits some. Of 70,000 to 80,000 clones listed, about 85% are singletons. This clone was observed a handful of times. The receptor comes from a female donor with multiple sclerosis, enrolled in a pregnancy study. Material: peripheral blood, obtained before pregnancy.

The CDR3 region is CASQGTGMAQHF. CDR3 sequence (DNA): TGTGCCAGCCAAGGAACGGGGATGGCCCAGCATTTT. This chain uses TRBV6-5 with TRBJ1-5; D remains unclear. V dropped 8 bases and J dropped 11 bases, with 16 bases sitting between them. The germline gives CDR1 MNHEY, CDR2 SVGAGI. This CDR3 is built from 12 residues.